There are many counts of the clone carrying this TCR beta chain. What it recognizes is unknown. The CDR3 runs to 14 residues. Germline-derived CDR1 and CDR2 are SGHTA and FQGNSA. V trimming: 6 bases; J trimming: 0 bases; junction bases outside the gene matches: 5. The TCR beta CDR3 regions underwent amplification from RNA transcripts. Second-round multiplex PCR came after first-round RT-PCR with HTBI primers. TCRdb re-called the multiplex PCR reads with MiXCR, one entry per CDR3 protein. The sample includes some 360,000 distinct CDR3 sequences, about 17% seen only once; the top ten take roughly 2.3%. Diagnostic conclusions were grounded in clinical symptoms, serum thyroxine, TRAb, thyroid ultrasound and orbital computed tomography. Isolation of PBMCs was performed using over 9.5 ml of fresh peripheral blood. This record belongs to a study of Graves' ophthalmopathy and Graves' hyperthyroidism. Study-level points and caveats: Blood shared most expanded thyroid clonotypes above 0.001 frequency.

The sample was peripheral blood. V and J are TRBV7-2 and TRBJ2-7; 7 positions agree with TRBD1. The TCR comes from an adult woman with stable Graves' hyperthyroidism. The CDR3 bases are TGTGCCAGCAGTAGGACAGGCGTCTCCTACGAGCAGTACTTC. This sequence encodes CASSRTGVSYEQYF.